This TCR beta chain is from a study of blood T cell repertoires in COVID-19. As for the study in general: COVID-19 samples, acute and convalescent, were from the United States, Italy and Spain.

This CDR3 spans 16 amino acids. From germline, CDR1 is SGHTA and CDR2 FQGTGA. V was cut by 1 base and J by 3 bases, with 12 bases left in between. Repertoires were generated with immunoSEQ multiplex PCR, while TCRdb's copy carries only in-frame clones and drops some. This table holds about 83,000 clones, more than 70% found once. The source is a woman aged 80 or over in a cohort sampled during active or convalescent COVID-19. The sequencing sample was made of peripheral blood. V is TRBV7-3 and J is TRBJ2-2; the D gene is possibly TRBD2 (5 bases). CDR3 region: CASSLMGLADTGELFF. The CDR3 DNA sequence: TGTGCCAGCAGCTTAATGGGTCTAGCCGACACCGGGGAGCTGTTTTTT.